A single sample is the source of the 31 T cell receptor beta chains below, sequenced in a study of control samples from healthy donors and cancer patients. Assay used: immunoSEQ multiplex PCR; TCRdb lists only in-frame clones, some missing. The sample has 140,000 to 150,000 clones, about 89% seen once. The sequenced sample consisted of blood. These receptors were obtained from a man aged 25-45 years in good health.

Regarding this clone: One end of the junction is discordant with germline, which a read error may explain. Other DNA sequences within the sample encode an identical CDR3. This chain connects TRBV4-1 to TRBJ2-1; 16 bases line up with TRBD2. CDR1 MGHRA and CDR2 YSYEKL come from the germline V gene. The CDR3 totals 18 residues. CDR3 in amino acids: CASSQGLAGGPPYNEQFF. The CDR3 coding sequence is TGCGCCAGCAGCCAGGGACTAGCGGGGGGGCCCCCCTATAATGAGCAGTTCTTC.

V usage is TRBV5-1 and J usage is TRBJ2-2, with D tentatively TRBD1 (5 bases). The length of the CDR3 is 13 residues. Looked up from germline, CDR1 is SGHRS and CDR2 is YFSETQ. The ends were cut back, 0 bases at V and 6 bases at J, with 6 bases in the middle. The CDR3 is CASSLEQAGELFF. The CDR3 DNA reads TGCGCCAGCAGCTTGGAACAGGCCGGGGAGCTGTTTTTT.

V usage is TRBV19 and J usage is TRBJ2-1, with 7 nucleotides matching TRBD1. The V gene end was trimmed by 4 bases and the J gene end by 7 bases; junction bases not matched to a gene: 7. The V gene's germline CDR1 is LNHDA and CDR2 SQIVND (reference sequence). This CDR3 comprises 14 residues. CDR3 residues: CASSSGQAKNEQFF. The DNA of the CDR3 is TGTGCCAGTAGTAGCGGACAGGCTAAGAATGAGCAGTTCTTC.

CDR3 in amino acids: CASSLAGGLVGSYNEQFF. DNA of the CDR3: TGTGCCAGCAGCTTAGCGGGGGGACTAGTAGGGTCCTACAATGAGCAGTTCTTC. The chain is built from TRBV7-9 and TRBJ2-1; TRBD2 matches 8 bases. The trim removed 0 bases at V and 1 base at J, leaving 8 bases unmatched. Germline CDR1 is SEHNR and CDR2 is FQNEAQ (reference sequence). This CDR3 spans 18 amino acids.

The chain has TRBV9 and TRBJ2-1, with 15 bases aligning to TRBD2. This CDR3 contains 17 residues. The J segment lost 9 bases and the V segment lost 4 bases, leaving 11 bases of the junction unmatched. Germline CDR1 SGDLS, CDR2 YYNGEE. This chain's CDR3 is CASSLGLAGGPASEQFF. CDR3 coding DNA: TGTGCCAGCAGCCTAGGACTAGCGGGGGGGCCGGCTAGTGAGCAGTTCTTC.

The CDR3 is CASSLSGATDTQYF. CDR3 nucleotide sequence: TGTGCCAGCAGCCTAAGCGGGGCCACAGATACGCAGTATTTT. V is TRBV7-3 and J is TRBJ2-3; 7 bases match TRBD2. The CDR3 is 14 residues long. CDR1 and CDR2 from the germline V gene are SGHTA and FQGTGA. After removal of 5 bases from V and 2 bases from J, the junction contained 4 bases not matched to a gene. Complete variable domain (other parts from reference TRBV7-3 and TRBJ2-3): GAGVSQTPSNKVTEKGKYVELRCDPISGHTALYWYRQSLGQGPEFLIYFQGTGAADDSGLPNDRFFAVRPEGSVSTLKIQRTERGDSAVYLCASSLSGATDTQYFGPGTRLTVL.

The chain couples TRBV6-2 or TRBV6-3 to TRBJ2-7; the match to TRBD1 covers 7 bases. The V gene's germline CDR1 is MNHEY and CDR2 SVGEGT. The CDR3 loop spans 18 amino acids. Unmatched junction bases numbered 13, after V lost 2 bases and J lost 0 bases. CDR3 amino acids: CASSYDWDRFTSSYEQYF. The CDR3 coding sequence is TGTGCCAGCAGTTACGACTGGGACAGATTCACTAGCTCCTACGAGCAGTACTTC.

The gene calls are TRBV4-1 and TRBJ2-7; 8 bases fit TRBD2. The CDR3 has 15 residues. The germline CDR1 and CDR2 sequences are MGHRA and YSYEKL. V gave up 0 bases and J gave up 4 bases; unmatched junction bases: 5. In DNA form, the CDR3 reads TGCGCCAGCAGCCAAGACCGGACGGGGGGGTACGAGCAGTACTTC. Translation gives CASSQDRTGGYEQYF.

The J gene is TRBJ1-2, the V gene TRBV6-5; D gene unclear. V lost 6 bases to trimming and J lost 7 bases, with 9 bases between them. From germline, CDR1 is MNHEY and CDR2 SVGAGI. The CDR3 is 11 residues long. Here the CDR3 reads CASSVTVGYTF. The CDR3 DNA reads TGTGCCAGCAGCGTGACGGTTGGCTACACCTTC.

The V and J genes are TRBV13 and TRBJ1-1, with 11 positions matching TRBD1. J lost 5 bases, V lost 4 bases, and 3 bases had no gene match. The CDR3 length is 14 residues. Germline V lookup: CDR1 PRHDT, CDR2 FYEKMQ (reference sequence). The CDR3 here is CASSYGTGGTEAFF. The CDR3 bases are TGTGCCAGCAGCTACGGGACAGGGGGAACTGAAGCTTTCTTT.

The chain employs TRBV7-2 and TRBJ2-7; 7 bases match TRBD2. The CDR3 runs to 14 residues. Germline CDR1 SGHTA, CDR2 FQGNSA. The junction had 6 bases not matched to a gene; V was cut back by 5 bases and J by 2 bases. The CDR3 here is CASSPSGMTYEQYF. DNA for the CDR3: TGTGCCAGCAGCCCAAGCGGGATGACCTACGAGCAGTACTTC.

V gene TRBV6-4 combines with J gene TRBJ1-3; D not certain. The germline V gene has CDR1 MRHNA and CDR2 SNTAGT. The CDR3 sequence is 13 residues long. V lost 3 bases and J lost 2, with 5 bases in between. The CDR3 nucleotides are TGTGCCAGCAGTGATGTACCTGGAAACACCATATATTTT. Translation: CASSDVPGNTIYF.

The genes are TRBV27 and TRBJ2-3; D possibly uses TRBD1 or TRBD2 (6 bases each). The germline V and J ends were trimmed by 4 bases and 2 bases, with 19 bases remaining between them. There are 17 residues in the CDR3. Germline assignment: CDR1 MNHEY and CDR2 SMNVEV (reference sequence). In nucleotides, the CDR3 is TGTGCCAGCAGTTCCGGGTTGTGGGGGGCCTTCACAGATACGCAGTATTTT. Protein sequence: CASSSGLWGAFTDTQYF.

CDR3 DNA: TGCAGTGCTAGTCAGGAGACCCAGTACTTC. It yields the protein CSASQETQYF. This sequence joins TRBV20-1 and TRBJ2-5; D gene unclear. The CDR3 has 10 amino acids. The germline gives CDR1 DFQATT, CDR2 SNEGSKA (reference sequence). The ends were cut back, 3 bases at V and 5 bases at J, with 4 bases in the middle.

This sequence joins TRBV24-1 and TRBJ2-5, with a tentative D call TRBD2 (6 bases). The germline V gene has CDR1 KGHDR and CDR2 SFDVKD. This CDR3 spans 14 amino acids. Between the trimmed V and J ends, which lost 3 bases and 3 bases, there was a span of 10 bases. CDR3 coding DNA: TGTGCCACCAGTGATCCTGGGGGGAAAGAGACCCAGTACTTC. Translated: CATSDPGGKETQYF.

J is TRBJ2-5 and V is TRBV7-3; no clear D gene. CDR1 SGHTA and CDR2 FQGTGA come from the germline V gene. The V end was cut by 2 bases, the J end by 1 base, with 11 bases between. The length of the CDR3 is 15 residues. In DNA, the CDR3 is TGTGCCAGCAGCTTAGGTCAGGCGTTCCAAGAGACCCAGTACTTC. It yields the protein CASSLGQAFQETQYF.

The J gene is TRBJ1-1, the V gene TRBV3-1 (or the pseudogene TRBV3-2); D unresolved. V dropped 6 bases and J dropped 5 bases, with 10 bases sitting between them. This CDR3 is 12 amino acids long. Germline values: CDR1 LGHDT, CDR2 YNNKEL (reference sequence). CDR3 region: CASRAVGTEAFF. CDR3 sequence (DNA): TGTGCCAGCAGAGCAGTGGGGACTGAAGCTTTCTTT.

Here the CDR3 reads CASSQGLAGGSYEQYF. In nucleotides, the CDR3 is TGCGCCAGCAGCCAGGGTCTAGCGGGAGGATCGTACGAGCAGTACTTC. The J gene is TRBJ2-7, the V gene TRBV4-3, with 11 bases identical to TRBD2. Germline lookup yields CDR1 LGHNA and CDR2 YSLEER. Trimming removed 3 bases from V and 4 bases from J; junction bases left unmatched: 8. This CDR3 has 16 amino acids.

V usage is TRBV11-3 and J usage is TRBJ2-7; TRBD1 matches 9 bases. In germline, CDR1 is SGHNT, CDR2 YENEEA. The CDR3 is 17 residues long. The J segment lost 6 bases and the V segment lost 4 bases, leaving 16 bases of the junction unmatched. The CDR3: CASSSRLAGTGSSEQYF. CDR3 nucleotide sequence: TGTGCCAGCAGCTCTAGATTGGCGGGGACAGGGTCTTCCGAGCAGTACTTC. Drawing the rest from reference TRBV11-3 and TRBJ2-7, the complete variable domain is EAGVVQSPRYKIIEKKQPVAFWCNPISGHNTLYWYLQNLGQGPELLIRYENEEAVDDSQLPKDRFSAERLKGVDSTLKIQPAELGDSAVYLCASSSRLAGTGSSEQYFGPGTRLTVT.

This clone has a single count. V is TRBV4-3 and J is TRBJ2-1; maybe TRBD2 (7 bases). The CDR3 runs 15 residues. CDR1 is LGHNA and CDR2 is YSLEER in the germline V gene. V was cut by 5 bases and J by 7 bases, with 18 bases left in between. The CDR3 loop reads CASSSREGGVNEQFF. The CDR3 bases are TGCGCCAGCAGCTCGAGGGAGGGGGGCGTTAATGAGCAGTTCTTC.

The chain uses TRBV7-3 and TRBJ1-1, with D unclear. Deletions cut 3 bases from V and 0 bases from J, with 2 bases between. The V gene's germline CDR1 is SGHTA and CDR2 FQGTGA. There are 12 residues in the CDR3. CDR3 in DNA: TGTGCCAGCAGCTTGGTGAACACTGAAGCTTTCTTT. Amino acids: CASSLVNTEAFF. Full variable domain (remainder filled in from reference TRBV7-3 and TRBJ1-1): GAGVSQTPSNKVTEKGKYVELRCDPISGHTALYWYRQSLGQGPEFLIYFQGTGAADDSGLPNDRFFAVRPEGSVSTLKIQRTERGDSAVYLCASSLVNTEAFFGQGTRLTVV.

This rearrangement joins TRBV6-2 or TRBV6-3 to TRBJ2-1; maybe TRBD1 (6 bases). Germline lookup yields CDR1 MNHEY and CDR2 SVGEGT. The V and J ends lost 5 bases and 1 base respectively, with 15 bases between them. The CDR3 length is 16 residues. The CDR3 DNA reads TGTGCCAGCAGTGACAGGACGGCGTTATCCTACAATGAGCAGTTCTTC. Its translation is CASSDRTALSYNEQFF.

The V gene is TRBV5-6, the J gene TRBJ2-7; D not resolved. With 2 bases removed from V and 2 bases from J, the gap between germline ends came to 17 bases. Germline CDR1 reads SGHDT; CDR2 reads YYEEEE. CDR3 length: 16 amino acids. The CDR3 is CASSLRVIRGAYEQYF. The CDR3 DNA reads TGTGCCAGCAGCTTACGAGTTATCCGTGGGGCCTACGAGCAGTACTTC.

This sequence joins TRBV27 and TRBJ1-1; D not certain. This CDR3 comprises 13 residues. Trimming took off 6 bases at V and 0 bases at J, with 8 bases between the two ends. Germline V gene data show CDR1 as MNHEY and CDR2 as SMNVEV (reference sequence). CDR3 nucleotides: TGTGCCAGCAGGGCACGTATGAACACTGAAGCTTTCTTT. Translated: CASRARMNTEAFF.

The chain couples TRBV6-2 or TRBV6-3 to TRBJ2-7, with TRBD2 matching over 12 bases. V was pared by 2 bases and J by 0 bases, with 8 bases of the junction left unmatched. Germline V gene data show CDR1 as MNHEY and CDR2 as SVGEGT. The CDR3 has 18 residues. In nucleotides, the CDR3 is TGTGCCAGCAGTTACGGACTAGCGGGACCTACCACCTCCTACGAGCAGTACTTC. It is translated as CASSYGLAGPTTSYEQYF.

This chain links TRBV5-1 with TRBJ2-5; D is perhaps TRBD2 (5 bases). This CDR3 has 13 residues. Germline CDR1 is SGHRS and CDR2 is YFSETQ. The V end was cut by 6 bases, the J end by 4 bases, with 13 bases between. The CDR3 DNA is TGCGCCAGCACTGGACCGGGAAGAGAGACCCAGTACTTC. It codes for CASTGPGRETQYF.

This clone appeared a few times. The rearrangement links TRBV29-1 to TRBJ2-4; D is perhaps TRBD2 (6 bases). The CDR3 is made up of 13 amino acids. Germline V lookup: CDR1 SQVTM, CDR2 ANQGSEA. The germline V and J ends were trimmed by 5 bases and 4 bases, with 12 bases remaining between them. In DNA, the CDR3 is TGCAGCGTTCTTCCCGGGGGTAAAAACATTCAGTACTTC. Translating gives CSVLPGGKNIQYF.

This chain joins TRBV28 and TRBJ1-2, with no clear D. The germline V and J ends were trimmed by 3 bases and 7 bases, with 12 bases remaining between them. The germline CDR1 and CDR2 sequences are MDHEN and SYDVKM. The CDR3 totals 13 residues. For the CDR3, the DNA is TGTGCCAGCAGTTTCAGTCAACGGTCTGGCTACACCTTC. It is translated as CASSFSQRSGYTF.

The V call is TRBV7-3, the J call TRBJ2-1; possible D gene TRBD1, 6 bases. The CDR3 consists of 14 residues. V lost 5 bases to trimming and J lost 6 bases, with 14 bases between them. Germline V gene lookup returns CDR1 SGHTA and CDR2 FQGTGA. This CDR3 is CASSPFDRSNEQFF. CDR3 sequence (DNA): TGTGCCAGCAGCCCCTTCGACAGGTCCAATGAGCAGTTCTTC.

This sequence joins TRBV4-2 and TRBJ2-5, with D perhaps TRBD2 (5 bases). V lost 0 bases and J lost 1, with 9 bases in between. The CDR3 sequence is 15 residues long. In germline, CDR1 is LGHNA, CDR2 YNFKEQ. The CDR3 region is CASSQDQSGQETQYF. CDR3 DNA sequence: TGTGCCAGCAGCCAAGACCAAAGCGGCCAAGAGACCCAGTACTTC.

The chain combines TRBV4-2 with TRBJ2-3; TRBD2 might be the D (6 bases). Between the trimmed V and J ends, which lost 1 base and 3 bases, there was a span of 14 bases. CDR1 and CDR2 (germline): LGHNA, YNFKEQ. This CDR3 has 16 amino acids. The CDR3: CASSQALATATDTQYF. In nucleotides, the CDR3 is TGTGCCAGCAGCCAAGCTCTAGCGACAGCAACAGATACGCAGTATTTT.